This is a list of T cell receptor beta chains from one sample in a study of T-cell memory formation after mild COVID-19. MiXCR was run by TCRdb on the 5' RACE reads, yielding one entry per CDR3 protein. The sample includes about 350,000 distinct CDR3 sequences, approximately 14% of them seen just once. The sample consisted of PBMCs or a T cell subset sorted from them (not recorded which). These receptors were taken from a young man who had mild COVID-19 (a few samples of this study predate the infection). Cell type and time point are not known. CDR3s leave out the opening cysteine and the closing phenylalanine or tryptophan. Each record gives: V gene, CDR3 protein.

TRBV19 | ASISPGSTEAF
TRBV19 | ASSIVPIIGDTQY
TRBV15 | ATSRPGQGLGEQY
TRBV5-1 | ASSQGTGEDTQY
TRBV7-2 | ASSWGTTSTDTQY
TRBV6-5 | ASSFLGTIGELF
TRBV7-9 | ASSFGLAGNNSPLH
TRBV6-6 | ASRRDTLYGYT
TRBV20-1 | SASSPQGARLIAYEQY
TRBV11-3 | ASSLGGASPLH
TRBV20-1 | SAPRTGVDSPLH
TRBV4-3 | ASSQDRISGANVLT
TRBV4-3 | ASSPQAGAAF
TRBV29-1 | SVEQGEAPEAF
TRBV4-3 | ASSQVLGASTEAF
TRBV14 | ASSRSGGAATGELF
TRBV11-3 | ASSLEGDEQF
TRBV6-6 | ASSYVAGAYNEQF
TRBV7-2 | ASSLVASSYEQY
TRBV7-9 | ASSLPSTYTGELF
TRBV5-1 | ASSLTGGSKGQPQH
TRBV5-6 | ASSEITSGGTDTQY
TRBV21-1 | AGRGYTGELF
TRBV6-5 | ASRQSLTVSGNTIY
TRBV7-6 | ASSSDYGELF
TRBV9 | ASSVDPAGTRELF
TRBV7-3 | ASGSAGGADTQY
TRBV5-4 | ASSLENSQETQY